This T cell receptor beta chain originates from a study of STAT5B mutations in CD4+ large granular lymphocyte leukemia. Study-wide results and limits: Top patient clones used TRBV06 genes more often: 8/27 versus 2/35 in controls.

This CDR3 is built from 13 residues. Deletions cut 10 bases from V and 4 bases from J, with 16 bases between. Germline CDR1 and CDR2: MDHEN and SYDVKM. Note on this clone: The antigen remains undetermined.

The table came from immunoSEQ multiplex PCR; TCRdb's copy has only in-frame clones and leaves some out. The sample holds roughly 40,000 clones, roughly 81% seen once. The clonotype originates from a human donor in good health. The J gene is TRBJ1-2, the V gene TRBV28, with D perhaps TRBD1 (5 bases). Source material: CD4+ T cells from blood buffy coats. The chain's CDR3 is CATRPGGLYGYTF. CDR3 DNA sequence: TGTGCCACCAGACCGGGGGGTCTCTATGGCTACACCTTC.